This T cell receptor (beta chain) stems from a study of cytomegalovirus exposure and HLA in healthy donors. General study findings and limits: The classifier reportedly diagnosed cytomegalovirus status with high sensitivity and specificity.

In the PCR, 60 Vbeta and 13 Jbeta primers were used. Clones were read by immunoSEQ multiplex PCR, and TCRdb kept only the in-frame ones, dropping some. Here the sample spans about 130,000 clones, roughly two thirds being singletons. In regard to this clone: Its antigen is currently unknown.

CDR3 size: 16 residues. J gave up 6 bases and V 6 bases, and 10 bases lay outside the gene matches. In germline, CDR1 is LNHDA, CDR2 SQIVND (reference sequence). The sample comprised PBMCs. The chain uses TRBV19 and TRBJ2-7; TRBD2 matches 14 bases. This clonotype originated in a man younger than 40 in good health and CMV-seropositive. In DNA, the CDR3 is TGTGCCAGTAGGCCCCCCGGGACTAGCGGGAGAAGCGAGCAGTACTTC. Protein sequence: CASRPPGTSGRSEQYF.